This T cell receptor beta chain was retrieved from a study of Ad26.COV2.S vaccination and SARS-CoV-2 variants. About the research overall: Intramuscular Ad26.COV2.S at 5x10^10 or 1x10^11 viral particles.

Study-wide findings and caveats: An underestimation of total T cell responses may have resulted from the TCR breadth and depth analyses. Participants in the vaccine arm had higher spike-specific TCR breadth; placebo recipients had lower.

The CDR3 spans 13 residues. The V end was cut by 5 bases, the J end by 8 bases, with 13 bases between. About this clone itself: Its antigen remains unidentified.

Noted treatment: 15 to 20 received Ad26.COV2.S at low or high dose, single or two shots; roughly five received placebo; per-sample allocation not given. After the first vaccine or placebo injection, samples were drawn on day 63. The protocol was immunoSEQ multiplex PCR, while the TCRdb copy is restricted to in-frame clones and leaves out a portion. The table has hundreds of thousands of clones, approximately 88% seen once. This rearrangement joins TRBV12-3 or TRBV12-4 to TRBJ2-1, with D maybe TRBD1 (7 bases). The source of this sequence is a person between 18 and 65 years old who received the Ad26.COV2.S COVID-19 vaccine or a placebo. This specimen was peripheral blood, taken in a trial of Ad26.COV2.S vaccine versus placebo. CDR3 protein: CASSLQGEDEQFF. In nucleotides, the CDR3 is TGTGCCAGCAGTCTCCAGGGGGAGGATGAGCAGTTCTTC.